The 21 T cell receptor beta chains given below trace back to one sample, sequenced in a study of blood T cell repertoires in COVID-19. Sequencing was performed with immunoSEQ multiplex PCR; in TCRdb, only in-frame clones are kept and a portion is missing. The table lists fewer than 75,000 clones, roughly 84% of them singletons. Sequencing was carried out using peripheral blood. All receptors derive from a man aged 50 or older with active COVID-19.

This chain joins TRBV19 and TRBJ1-4; 8 bases are a match to TRBD1. CDR1 LNHDA and CDR2 SQIVND come from the germline V gene (reference sequence). V lost 9 bases and J lost 8; bases outside the gene matches: 11. The CDR3 runs to 14 residues. The CDR3, as DNA: TGTGCCAGCACTAGGACAGGGAGTTACGAAAAACTGTTTTTT. Translated, it gives CASTRTGSYEKLFF. Using reference TRBV19 and TRBJ1-4 for the parts outside the CDR3, the full variable domain is DGGITQSPKYLFRKEGQNVTLSCEQNLNHDAMYWYRQDPGQGLRLIYYSQIVNDFQKGDIAEGYSVSREKKESFPLTVTSAQKNPTAFYLCASTRTGSYEKLFFGSGTQLSVL.

The V gene is TRBV24-1, the J gene TRBJ2-3; 10 nucleotides agree with TRBD2. The ends lost 0 bases at V and 3 bases at J; junction bases unmatched: 5. Germline CDR1 is KGHDR and CDR2 is SFDVKD. This CDR3 comprises 17 residues. CDR3 sequence: CATSDLGASGGTDTQYF. In DNA form, the CDR3 reads TGTGCCACCAGTGATTTGGGGGCTAGCGGGGGAACAGATACGCAGTATTTT.

V is TRBV12-3 or TRBV12-4 and J is TRBJ1-1; 7 positions match TRBD1. The CDR3 is 13 residues long. J was trimmed by 1 base and V by 6 bases; bases with no gene match: 2. CDR3 protein: CASSRQGNTEAFF. The CDR3 region has the DNA TGTGCCAGCAGCCGACAGGGGAACACTGAAGCTTTCTTT.

The V and J genes are TRBV24-1 and TRBJ2-2; 9 bases agree with TRBD1. Germline V gene data show CDR1 as KGHDR and CDR2 as SFDVKD. Losses at the gene ends were 3 bases for V and 0 bases for J; bases not matched to a gene: 10. This CDR3 spans 19 amino acids. CDR3 residues: CATSDAPGQGRANTGELFF. The CDR3 DNA reads TGTGCCACCAGTGATGCCCCGGGACAGGGACGGGCGAACACCGGGGAGCTGTTTTTT.

The chain employs TRBV28 and TRBJ1-2; 7 nucleotides align to TRBD1. With V trimmed by 5 bases and J by 0 bases, 6 bases remained unmatched. Germline V gives CDR1 MDHEN, CDR2 SYDVKM. The CDR3 length is 15 residues. The CDR3 reads CASSGRDSANYGYTF. The CDR3 nucleotides read TGTGCCAGCAGTGGACGGGACAGCGCTAACTATGGCTACACCTTC.

The chain joins TRBV2 to TRBJ2-1, with 7 bases matching TRBD1. The CDR3 loop spans 14 amino acids. Germline CDR1 reads SNHLY; CDR2 reads FYNNEI. J lost 4 bases, V lost 5 bases, and 5 bases had no gene match. CDR3 DNA: TGTGCCAGCAGTCCTCAGACAGGGTACAATGAGCAGTTCTTC. This codes for CASSPQTGYNEQFF.

The chain carries TRBV12-3 or TRBV12-4 and TRBJ2-2; no reliable D call. This CDR3 comprises 13 residues. V lost 6 bases and J 6 bases, leaving 11 bases between the germline ends. The CDR3 region has the DNA TGTGCCAGCAGCCAGATGCAGGCCGGGGAGCTGTTTTTT. Its translation is CASSQMQAGELFF.

The chain combines TRBV24-1 with TRBJ1-5; possibly TRBD1 for D (5 bases). V lost 3 bases and J lost 6, with 14 bases in between. The CDR3 contains 15 residues. Germline assignment: CDR1 KGHDR and CDR2 SFDVKD. The CDR3 loop is CATSDPESGGQPQHF. CDR3 bases: TGTGCCACCAGTGATCCGGAATCCGGGGGTCAGCCCCAGCATTTT.

The chain links TRBV18 to TRBJ2-7; the D gene is possibly TRBD1 (6 bases). CDR1 and CDR2 from the germline V gene are KGHSH and LQKENI. V was cut by 5 bases and J by 2 bases, with 10 bases left in between. The CDR3 extends over 13 amino acids. As DNA, the CDR3 is TGTGCCAGCTCAGGCCGGGACACCTACGAGCAGTACTTC. It is translated as CASSGRDTYEQYF.

The V and J genes are TRBV7-2 and TRBJ2-5; 11 positions match TRBD2. CDR1 and CDR2 from the germline V gene are SGHTA and FQGNSA. The CDR3 sequence is 15 residues long. J lost 5 bases, V lost 4 bases, and 6 bases had no gene match. The CDR3 sequence: CASSSTSGVTETQYF. In DNA, the CDR3 is TGTGCCAGCAGCTCGACTAGCGGGGTGACGGAGACCCAGTACTTC.

The J gene is TRBJ2-1, the V gene TRBV5-1; a weak D match, TRBD1 (6 bases). Germline CDR1 and CDR2: SGHRS and YFSETQ. The CDR3 runs to 15 residues. V gave up 0 bases and J gave up 3 bases, with 10 bases separating them. The CDR3 bases are TGCGCCAGCAGCTTGGCAACAGGGAACTACAATGAGCAGTTCTTC. Translating gives CASSLATGNYNEQFF.

The rearrangement links TRBV5-1 to TRBJ1-1; tentatively, D is TRBD1 (5 bases). CDR1 SGHRS and CDR2 YFSETQ come from the germline V gene. V lost 0 bases and J 0 bases, leaving 12 bases between the germline ends. The CDR3 loop spans 16 amino acids. The DNA for the CDR3 is TGCGCCAGCAGCTTGGTAGGGGTTACCATGAACACTGAAGCTTTCTTT. Its translation: CASSLVGVTMNTEAFF.

This sequence joins TRBV2 and TRBJ1-4; 8 bases agree with TRBD1. CDR1 and CDR2 (germline): SNHLY, FYNNEI. Unmatched junction bases numbered 7, after V lost 9 bases and J lost 7 bases. The CDR3 has 13 residues. Here the CDR3 DNA reads TGTGCCAGTCGACAGGGGCCAGGTGAAAAACTGTTTTTT. It encodes CASRQGPGEKLFF.

This chain links TRBV3-1 (or the pseudogene TRBV3-2) with TRBJ1-2, with TRBD1 as a possible D gene (6 bases). Germline lookup yields CDR1 LGHDT and CDR2 YNNKEL (reference sequence). The CDR3 totals 16 residues. Trimming cost V 2 bases and J 0 bases, with 13 bases left between them. This chain's CDR3 is CASSQLLGGPNYGYTF. As DNA, the CDR3 is TGTGCCAGCAGCCAATTGCTAGGGGGTCCTAACTATGGCTACACCTTC.

The chain has TRBV2 and TRBJ2-7; a possible D gene is TRBD1 (6 bases). Trimming removed 6 bases at V and 7 bases at J, with 16 bases between. The CDR3 consists of 13 residues. Germline V CDR1 and CDR2: SNHLY, FYNNEI. The CDR3 DNA is TGTGCCAGCAGACCCGGTACAGGGCTAGAGCAGTACTTC. The encoded protein is CASRPGTGLEQYF.

The chain links TRBV2 to TRBJ2-2; possible D gene TRBD2, 6 bases. Per the germline V gene, CDR1 is SNHLY and CDR2 is FYNNEI. Trimming shortened V by 3 bases and J by 4 bases, and 9 bases separated the two germline ends. This CDR3 region has 14 residues. CDR3 sequence: CASSEGGSTGELFF. In nucleotides, the CDR3 is TGTGCCAGCAGTGAGGGGGGTAGCACCGGGGAGCTGTTTTTT.

The rearrangement joins TRBV3-1 (or the pseudogene TRBV3-2) to TRBJ2-7, with 12 bases aligning to TRBD2. The CDR3 sequence is 16 residues long. The ends lost 3 bases at V and 1 base at J; junction bases unmatched: 4. Germline loops: CDR1 LGHDT, CDR2 YNNKEL (reference sequence). Here the CDR3 DNA reads TGTGCCAGCAGCCAGAGGACTAGCGGGGCTTCCTACGAGCAGTACTTC. Protein sequence: CASSQRTSGASYEQYF.

This clone was recorded once. The rearrangement links TRBV9 to TRBJ2-3; a possible D gene is TRBD2 (5 bases). The CDR3 loop spans 16 amino acids. The germline V gene encodes CDR1 SGDLS and CDR2 YYNGEE. V lost 4 bases and J 0 bases, leaving 15 bases between the germline ends. In nucleotides, the CDR3 is TGTGCCAGCAGCCCAGGACTGGGTACTAGCACAGATACGCAGTATTTT. As protein: CASSPGLGTSTDTQYF.

The rearrangement joins TRBV6-1 to TRBJ2-3; D unresolved. The length of the CDR3 is 16 residues. Trimming removed 4 bases at V and 0 bases at J, with 14 bases between. Germline lookup yields CDR1 MNHNS and CDR2 SASEGT. The CDR3 DNA is TGTGCCAGCAGTGGCGCCCGAGGATCGAGCACAGATACGCAGTATTTT. Its protein is CASSGARGSSTDTQYF.

The chain joins TRBV5-1 to TRBJ2-3, with D tentatively TRBD1 (6 bases). Germline V lookup: CDR1 SGHRS, CDR2 YFSETQ. There are 13 residues in the CDR3. The V end lost 4 bases, the J end lost 4 bases, and 10 bases lay between the germline ends. The CDR3 nucleotides are TGCGCCAGCAGCGCGGACAGCGCAGATACGCAGTATTTT. Amino acid sequence: CASSADSADTQYF.

This chain joins TRBV19 and TRBJ2-3, with 8 positions matching TRBD2. The CDR3 extends over 13 amino acids. Germline V CDR1 and CDR2: LNHDA, SQIVND (reference sequence). Unmatched junction bases numbered 2, after V lost 3 bases and J lost 6 bases. The CDR3 loop reads CASSIGREDTQYF. The CDR3 nucleotides read TGTGCCAGTAGTATCGGGAGGGAGGATACGCAGTATTTT.